The source of this T cell receptor beta chain is a study of OX40 agonist ivuxolimab in advanced cancers. Generated by immunoSEQ multiplex PCR, the TCRdb table keeps only in-frame clones and is missing some. This sample has roughly 40,000 clones, with approximately 90% found just once. The V end lost 4 bases, the J end lost 2 bases, and 12 bases lay between the germline ends. There are 14 residues in the CDR3. Germline values: CDR1 SGHNT, CDR2 YYREEE (reference sequence). Overall study findings and caveats: Partial responders at 0.1-3.0 mg/kg had among the lowest clonal expansion.

On this clone: Its antigen is not known.

This sequence originates from an adult with an advanced solid tumor such as melanoma, head and neck, liver or kidney cancer. This specimen consisted of CD4+ or CD8+ T cells sorted from blood, obtained in a trial of the OX40 agonist ivuxolimab. The chain recombines TRBV5-4 with TRBJ1-2, with TRBD1 as a possible D gene (5 bases). In nucleotides, the CDR3 is TGTGCCAGCAGCGTAGGGGTACTCAACTATGGCTACACCTTC. Protein product: CASSVGVLNYGYTF.